The entry below gives a single TCR beta chain sequence along with its context. Its antigen remains unidentified. The sample originates from a study of monozygotic twins with inflammatory bowel disease. Whole-study results and caveats: A reduction in TCRbeta diversity (inverse Simpson) was seen in IBD patients relative to healthy co-twins. Discordant twins had repertoire similarity that did not differ from that of concordant twins, possibly from limited power.

Looked up from germline, CDR1 is PRHDT and CDR2 is FYEKMQ (reference sequence). The CDR3 is 15 amino acids. Addition of UMIs with a 6-nucleotide sample barcode was achieved by template switching. Amplification used two nested PCRs: approximately 16 cycles, then 9 cycles, on TCRalpha/TCRbeta cDNA. Each CDR3 protein gets one entry in TCRdb, which reprocessed the 5' RACE reads and gives no DNA. The clone table shows 200,000 to 250,000 distinct CDR3 sequences, with the ten largest holding less than 9%. The chain employs TRBV13 and TRBJ2-5; TCRdb's D call of TRBD2 is untestable without DNA. The clonotype was recovered from a human donor with ulcerative colitis or Crohn's disease, or a healthy co-twin of an affected twin (not recorded which). The sequencing sample was made of blood. The CDR3 sequence: CASSAGGVYQETQYF.